This paragraph reports one TCR beta chain. Its antigen is still unknown. The record originates from a study of cytomegalovirus exposure and HLA in healthy donors. The overall study: The use of the same platform for the 95 to 150 validation repertoires and the 600 to 700 first-cohort repertoires was reported by a later analysis. Whole-study findings and limits: Some TCR beta chains (roughly 160 of them) were listed as cytomegalovirus-associated. Subsequent analysis revealed that first-cohort TCR clusters tended to co-occur in the roughly 120 validation repertoires. According to reports, the classifier identified cytomegalovirus status with high specificity and sensitivity.

This CDR3 is built from 16 residues. Germline values: CDR1 SGHRS, CDR2 YFSETQ. After removal of 2 bases from V and 0 bases from J, the junction contained 3 bases not matched to a gene. Libraries were prepared by immunoSEQ multiplex PCR; TCRdb keeps only in-frame clonotypes and omits some of them. Found here are about 58,000 clones, around nine tenths of them singletons; the top ten hold approximately 1%. The V call is TRBV5-1, the J call TRBJ2-2, with TRBD2 matching over 8 bases. The sequence came from a man in his late teens or twenties in good health and CMV-seronegative. Sequenced material: PBMCs. The CDR3 here is CASSFELAANTGELFF. In DNA, the CDR3 is TGCGCCAGCAGCTTTGAACTAGCGGCGAACACCGGGGAGCTGTTTTTT. Based on the CDR3 plus reference TRBV5-1 and TRBJ2-2, the full variable domain is KAGVTQTPRYLIKTRGQQVTLSCSPISGHRSVSWYQQTPGQGLQFLFEYFSETQRNKGNFPGRFSGRQFSNSRSEMNVSTLELGDSALYLCASSFELAANTGELFFGEGSRLTVL.